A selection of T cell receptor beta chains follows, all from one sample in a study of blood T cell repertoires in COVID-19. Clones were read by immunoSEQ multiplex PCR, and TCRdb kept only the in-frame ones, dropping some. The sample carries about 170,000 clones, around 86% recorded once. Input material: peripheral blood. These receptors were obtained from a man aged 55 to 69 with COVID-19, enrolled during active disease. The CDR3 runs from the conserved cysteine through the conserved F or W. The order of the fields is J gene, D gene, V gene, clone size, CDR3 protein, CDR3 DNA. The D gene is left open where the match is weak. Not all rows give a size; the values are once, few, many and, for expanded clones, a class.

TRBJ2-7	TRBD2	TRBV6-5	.	CASTTSGGSSYEQYF	TGTGCCAGCACTACTAGCGGGGGTAGCTCCTACGAGCAGTACTTC
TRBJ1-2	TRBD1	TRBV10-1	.	CASSERYRGAFGYTF	TGCGCCAGCAGTGAAAGGTACAGGGGTGCTTTTGGCTACACCTTC
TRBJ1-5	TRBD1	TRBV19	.	CASSGQEISNQPQHF	TGTGCCAGTTCGGGACAGGAGATTAGCAATCAGCCCCAGCATTTT
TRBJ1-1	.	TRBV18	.	CASSFATNTEAFF	TGTGCCAGCTCATTTGCCACAAACACTGAAGCTTTCTTT
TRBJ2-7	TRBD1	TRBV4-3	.	CASSQEADRGAYEQYF	TGCGCCAGCAGCCAAGAGGCGGACAGGGGGGCCTACGAGCAGTACTTC
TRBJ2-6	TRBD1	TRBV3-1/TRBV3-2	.	CASSPWTGSSGANVLTF	TGTGCCAGCAGCCCCTGGACAGGTAGCTCTGGGGCCAACGTCCTGACTTTC
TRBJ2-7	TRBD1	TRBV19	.	CASSINRGYEQYF	TGTGCCAGTAGTATTAACAGGGGCTACGAGCAGTACTTC
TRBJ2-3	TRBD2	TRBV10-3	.	CAIPAGGDYSGGATDTQYF	TGTGCCATCCCGGCGGGAGGCGACTATAGCGGGGGGGCCACAGATACGCAGTATTTT
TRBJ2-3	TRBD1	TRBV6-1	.	CASSDRDRGLRADTQYF	TGTGCCAGCAGTGACCGGGACAGGGGGCTGAGGGCAGATACGCAGTATTTT
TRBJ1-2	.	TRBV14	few	CASSQVNTGIYGYTF	TGTGCCAGCAGCCAAGTAAACACCGGGATCTATGGCTACACCTTC
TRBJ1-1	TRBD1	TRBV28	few	CASSDQNRGTEAFF	TGTGCCAGCAGTGATCAAAACAGGGGCACTGAAGCTTTCTTT
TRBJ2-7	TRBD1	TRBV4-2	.	CASSPPGRTGVYEQYF	TGTGCCAGCAGCCCTCCCGGCCGGACAGGGGTTTACGAGCAGTACTTC
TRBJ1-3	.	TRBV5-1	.	CASSLGSYTSSGNTIYF	TGCGCCAGCAGCTTGGGCTCGTACACTAGCTCTGGAAACACCATATATTTT
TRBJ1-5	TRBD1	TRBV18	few	CASSLARDRFSNQPQHF	TGTGCCAGCTCTCTTGCCCGGGACAGGTTTAGCAATCAGCCCCAGCATTTT
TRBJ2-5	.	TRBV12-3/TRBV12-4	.	CASSPAGWPQYF	TGTGCCAGCAGTCCGGCCGGGTGGCCCCAGTACTTC
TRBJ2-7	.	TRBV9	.	CASSVQGSSYEQYF	TGTGCCAGCAGCGTTCAGGGTAGTTCATACGAGCAGTACTTC
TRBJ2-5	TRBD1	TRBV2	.	CASNRGQVLQETQYF	TGTGCCAGCAATCGCGGACAGGTACTCCAAGAGACCCAGTACTTC
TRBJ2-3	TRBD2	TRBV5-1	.	CASSLTSRDYDPQYF	TGCGCCAGCAGCTTGACCTCTCGGGACTATGATCCGCAGTATTTT
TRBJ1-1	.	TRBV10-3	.	CAISAAPRYTEAFF	TGTGCCATCAGTGCCGCTCCCAGATACACTGAAGCTTTCTTT
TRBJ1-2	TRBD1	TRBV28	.	CASSYRGFGNYGYTF	TGTGCCAGCAGCTACAGGGGGTTCGGGAACTATGGCTACACCTTC
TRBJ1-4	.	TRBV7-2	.	CASSLAAGVGEKLFF	TGTGCCAGCAGCTTAGCGGCGGGGGTCGGGGAAAAACTGTTTTTT
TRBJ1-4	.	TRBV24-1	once	CATSSNRENEKLFF	TGTGCCACCAGTTCGAACAGGGAAAATGAAAAACTGTTTTTT
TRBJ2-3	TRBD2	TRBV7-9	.	CASSPSGRLPDTQYF	TGTGCCAGCAGCCCTAGCGGGAGGCTCCCAGATACGCAGTATTTT
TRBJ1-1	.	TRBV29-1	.	CSVDYGGDTEAFF	TGCAGCGTTGACTACGGGGGGGACACTGAAGCTTTCTTT
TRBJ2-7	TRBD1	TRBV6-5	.	CASSYGTEEQYF	TGTGCCAGCAGTTACGGGACAGAAGAGCAGTACTTC
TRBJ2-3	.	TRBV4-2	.	CASSPAGPSADTQYF	TGTGCCAGCAGCCCCGCGGGGCCCTCAGCTGATACGCAGTATTTT
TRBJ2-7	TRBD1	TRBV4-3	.	CASSEGTGISLEQYF	TGCGCCAGCAGCGAAGGGACAGGGATCTCACTCGAGCAGTACTTC
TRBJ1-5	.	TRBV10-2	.	CASRPGGSNQPQHF	TGCGCCAGCAGGCCCGGTGGTAGCAATCAGCCCCAGCATTTT
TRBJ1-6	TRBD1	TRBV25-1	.	CASSGGTGTNSPLHF	TGTGCCAGCAGTGGAGGGACAGGGACTAATTCACCCCTCCACTTT
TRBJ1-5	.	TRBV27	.	CASSLFPGRSLPQHF	TGTGCCAGCAGTTTATTCCCAGGGAGGTCACTCCCCCAGCATTTT
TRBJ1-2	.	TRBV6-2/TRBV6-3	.	CASSYRTDSLTYGYTF	TGTGCCAGCAGTTACCGGACAGACTCCCTAACTTATGGCTACACCTTC
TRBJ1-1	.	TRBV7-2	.	CASNLGSGRGTEAFF	TGTGCCAGCAACCTAGGTTCGGGCAGGGGCACTGAAGCTTTCTTT
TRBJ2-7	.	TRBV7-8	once	CASSPGGSSYEQYF	TGTGCCAGCAGCCCGGGTGGGAGTTCCTACGAGCAGTACTTC
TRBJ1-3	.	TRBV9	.	CASSDSLGLGSGNTIYF	TGTGCCAGCAGTGACAGTTTGGGGCTCGGCTCTGGAAACACCATATATTTT
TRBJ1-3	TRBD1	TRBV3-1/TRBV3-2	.	CASRPRTGAGNTIYF	TGTGCCAGCAGACCCCGGACAGGGGCTGGAAACACCATATATTTT
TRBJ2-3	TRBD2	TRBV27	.	CASRRKRDPWDTQYF	TGTGCCAGCAGACGTAAGCGGGATCCCTGGGATACGCAGTATTTT
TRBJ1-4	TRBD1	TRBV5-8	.	CATGQGSTANEKLFF	TGTGCCACGGGACAGGGATCGACGGCTAATGAAAAACTGTTTTTT
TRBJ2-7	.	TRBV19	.	CASKRGPEYEQYF	TGTGCCAGTAAAAGGGGCCCGGAATACGAGCAGTACTTC
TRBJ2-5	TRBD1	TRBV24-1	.	CATSGNTGGWQETQYF	TGTGCCACCAGTGGAAACACAGGGGGGTGGCAAGAGACCCAGTACTTC
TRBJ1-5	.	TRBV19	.	CASSVTGLGGNQPQHF	TGTGCCAGTAGTGTTACGGGACTCGGGGGCAATCAGCCCCAGCATTTT
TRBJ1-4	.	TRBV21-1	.	CASSKVRGRSEKLFF	TGTGCCAGCAGCAAAGTGCGGGGTAGGAGTGAAAAACTGTTTTTT
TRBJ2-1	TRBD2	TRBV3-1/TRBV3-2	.	CASSPGTSGEQFF	TGTGCCAGCAGCCCTGGGACTAGCGGTGAGCAGTTCTTC
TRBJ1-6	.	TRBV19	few	CASTPSGINNSPLHF	TGTGCCAGTACCCCGAGCGGAATAAATAATTCACCCCTCCACTTT